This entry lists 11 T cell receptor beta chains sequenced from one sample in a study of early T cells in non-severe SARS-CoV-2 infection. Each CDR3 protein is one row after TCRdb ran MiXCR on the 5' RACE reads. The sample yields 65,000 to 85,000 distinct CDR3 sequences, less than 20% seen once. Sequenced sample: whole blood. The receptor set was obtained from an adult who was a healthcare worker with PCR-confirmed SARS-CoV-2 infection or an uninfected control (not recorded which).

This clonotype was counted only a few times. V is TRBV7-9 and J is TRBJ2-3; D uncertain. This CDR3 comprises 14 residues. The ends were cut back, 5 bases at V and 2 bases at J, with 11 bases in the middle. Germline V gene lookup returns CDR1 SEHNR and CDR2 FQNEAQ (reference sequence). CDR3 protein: CASSRLGLTDTQYF. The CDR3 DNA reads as TGTGCCAGCAGCCGCCTCGGTCTCACAGATACGCAGTATTTT.

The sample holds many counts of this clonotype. This chain's CDR3 is CASSLAPSGGYRQNEQFF. CDR3 in DNA: TGTGCCAGCAGCTTGGCCCCCTCAGGTGGCTATAGACAGAATGAGCAGTTCTTC. The chain joins TRBV5-4 to TRBJ2-1; D is perhaps TRBD1 (5 bases). This CDR3 comprises 18 residues. Trimming removed 0 bases from V and 7 bases from J, with 23 bases in between. Germline V gene sequence: CDR1 SGHNT, CDR2 YYREEE (reference sequence).

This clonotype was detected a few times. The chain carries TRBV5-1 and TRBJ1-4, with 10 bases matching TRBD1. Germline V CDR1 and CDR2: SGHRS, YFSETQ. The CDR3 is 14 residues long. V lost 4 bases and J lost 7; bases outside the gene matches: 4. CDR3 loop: CASSRQGAPEKLFF. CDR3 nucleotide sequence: TGCGCCAGCAGCCGACAGGGGGCGCCTGAAAAACTGTTTTTT. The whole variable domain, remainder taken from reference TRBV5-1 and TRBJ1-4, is KAGVTQTPRYLIKTRGQQVTLSCSPISGHRSVSWYQQTPGQGLQFLFEYFSETQRNKGNFPGRFSGRQFSNSRSEMNVSTLELGDSALYLCASSRQGAPEKLFFGSGTQLSVL.

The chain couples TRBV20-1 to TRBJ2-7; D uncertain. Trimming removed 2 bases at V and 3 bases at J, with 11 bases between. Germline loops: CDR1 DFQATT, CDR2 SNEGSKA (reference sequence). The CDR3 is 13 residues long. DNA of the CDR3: TGCAGTGCTAGACCTAATCCGGACTACGAGCAGTACTTC. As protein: CSARPNPDYEQYF.

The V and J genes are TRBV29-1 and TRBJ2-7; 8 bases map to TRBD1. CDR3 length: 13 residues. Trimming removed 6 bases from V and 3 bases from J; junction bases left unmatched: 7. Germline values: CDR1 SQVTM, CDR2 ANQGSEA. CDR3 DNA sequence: TGCAGCGTAAAGGACAGGGTTATCTACGAGCAGTACTTC. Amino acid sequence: CSVKDRVIYEQYF.

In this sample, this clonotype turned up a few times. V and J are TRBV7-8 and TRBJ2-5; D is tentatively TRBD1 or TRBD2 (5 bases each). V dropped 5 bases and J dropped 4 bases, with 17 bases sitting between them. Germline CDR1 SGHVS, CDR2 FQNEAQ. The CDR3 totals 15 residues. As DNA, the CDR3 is TGTGCCAGCAGCCCAGGGAAGACTGGGGGAGAGACCCAGTACTTC. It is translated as CASSPGKTGGETQYF.

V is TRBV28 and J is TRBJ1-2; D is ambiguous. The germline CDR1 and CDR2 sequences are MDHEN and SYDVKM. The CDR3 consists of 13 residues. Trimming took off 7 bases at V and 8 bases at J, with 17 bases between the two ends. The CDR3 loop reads CASTLTGSEGYTF. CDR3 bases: TGTGCCAGCACCCTGACGGGGTCTGAAGGCTACACCTTC.

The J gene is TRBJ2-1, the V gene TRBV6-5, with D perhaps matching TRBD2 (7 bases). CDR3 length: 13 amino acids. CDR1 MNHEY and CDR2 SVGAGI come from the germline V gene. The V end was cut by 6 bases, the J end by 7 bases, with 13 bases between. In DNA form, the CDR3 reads TGTGCCAGCAGGGGGAGGGGGTGGAATGAGCAGTTCTTC. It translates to CASRGRGWNEQFF.

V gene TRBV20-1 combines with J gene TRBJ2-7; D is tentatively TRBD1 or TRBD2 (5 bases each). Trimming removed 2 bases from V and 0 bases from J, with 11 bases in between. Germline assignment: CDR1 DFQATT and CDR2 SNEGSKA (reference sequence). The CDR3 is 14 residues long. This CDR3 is CSARWDDSSYEQYF. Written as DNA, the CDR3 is TGCAGTGCTAGATGGGACGATAGCTCCTACGAGCAGTACTTC.

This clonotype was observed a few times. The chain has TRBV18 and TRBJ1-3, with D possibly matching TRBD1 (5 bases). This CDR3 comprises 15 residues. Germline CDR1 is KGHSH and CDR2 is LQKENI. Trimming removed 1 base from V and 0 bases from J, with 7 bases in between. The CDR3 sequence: CASSPRGDSGNTIYF. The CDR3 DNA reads TGTGCCAGCTCACCACGGGGGGACTCTGGAAACACCATATATTTT.

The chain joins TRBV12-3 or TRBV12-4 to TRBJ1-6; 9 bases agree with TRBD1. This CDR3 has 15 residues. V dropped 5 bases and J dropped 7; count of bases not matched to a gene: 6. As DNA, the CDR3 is TGTGCCAGCAGTCGGGACAGGGCGCACAATTCACCCCTCCACTTT. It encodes CASSRDRAHNSPLHF.